One sample yielded the 13 T cell receptor beta chains listed below, sequenced in a study of cytomegalovirus exposure and HLA in healthy donors (dated by TCRdb to the late 2010s). Libraries were made using the immunoSEQ multiplex PCR assay. For the multiplex PCR, a mixture combining 60 forward primers for TCR Vbeta segments and 13 reverse primers for TCR Jbeta segments was used. Drawn from immuneACCESS, this table holds only the in-frame rearrangements with V and J called that TCRdb kept. Clones are partly lost; checked studies trace under half to an unresolved V gene and leave the rest unexplained. The sample table contains some 130,000 clones; only one count was recorded for approximately 80% of them. In total, the top ten clones hold over 1.2% of the sample. The sample was PBMCs. Source of these receptors: a female donor in good health and CMV-seronegative.

This clone showed up just a few times. The chain uses TRBV11-2 and TRBJ1-4, with unresolved D. The CDR3 consists of 12 residues. Germline V gene data show CDR1 as SGHAT and CDR2 as FQNNGV. V lost 5 bases, J lost 8 bases, and 9 bases lay in between. CDR3 amino acids: CASSPGVEKLFF. CDR3 nucleotide sequence: TGTGCCAGCAGCCCCGGGGTGGAAAAACTGTTTTTT.

This clone was recorded once. The chain couples TRBV7-8 to TRBJ2-3; TRBD2 agrees at 12 bases. The germline CDR1 and CDR2 sequences are SGHVS and FQNEAQ. This CDR3 is 16 amino acids long. J gave up 1 base and V 6 bases, and 5 bases lay outside the gene matches. This CDR3 is CASSYGTSGRTDTQYF. The CDR3 DNA reads TGTGCCAGCAGTTACGGGACTAGCGGGCGCACAGATACGCAGTATTTT.

This clone came up once. The chain couples TRBV2 to TRBJ2-1; 13 bases are a match to TRBD2. Germline loops: CDR1 SNHLY, CDR2 FYNNEI. This CDR3 has 15 amino acids. V was pared by 10 bases and J by 0 bases, with 3 bases of the junction left unmatched. In nucleotides, the CDR3 is TGTGCCATCCGGACTAGCGGGAGCTCCTACAATGAGCAGTTCTTC. Protein sequence: CAIRTSGSSYNEQFF.

This sequence joins TRBV28 and TRBJ1-2; 8 nucleotides agree with TRBD1. CDR3 length: 13 amino acids. CDR1 and CDR2 (germline): MDHEN, SYDVKM. Trimming cost V 10 bases and J 2 bases; bases outside gene matches: 6. Written as DNA, the CDR3 is TGTGCCACCCTCGGACAGGGAAACTATGGCTACACCTTC. This gives the protein CATLGQGNYGYTF.

The gene calls are TRBV27 and TRBJ1-5; D might be TRBD1 (5 bases). Germline V gives CDR1 MNHEY, CDR2 SMNVEV (reference sequence). This CDR3 spans 12 amino acids. This chain's CDR3 is CAIGRGNQPQHF. CDR3 coding DNA: TGTGCTATCGGGCGGGGGAACCAGCCCCAGCATTTT.

The chain carries TRBV19 and TRBJ2-2, with D unclear. This CDR3 region has 15 residues. Trimming took 3 bases from V and 7 from J, leaving 15 bases between them. CDR1 is LNHDA and CDR2 is SQIVND in the germline V gene (reference sequence). The CDR3 protein is CASSIRPHGDGELFF. In nucleotides, the CDR3 is TGTGCCAGTAGTATTCGCCCTCACGGTGACGGGGAGCTGTTTTTT.

CDR3 DNA sequence: TGTGCCAGCAGTCTAGGGGTGTCCCCCACCCGCGGCTACACCTTC. Protein: CASSLGVSPTRGYTF. This chain uses TRBV6-1 with TRBJ1-2; D is perhaps TRBD1 (5 bases). CDR1 and CDR2 from the germline V gene are MNHNS and SASEGT. V dropped 5 bases and J dropped 8 bases, with 21 bases sitting between them. CDR3 length equals 15 residues.

The V call is TRBV6-1, the J call TRBJ1-3; D is unclear. This CDR3 comprises 13 residues. V was pared by 3 bases and J by 0 bases, with 3 bases between. Per germline, CDR1 MNHNS and CDR2 SASEGT. CDR3 protein: CASSDYSGNTIYF. CDR3 bases: TGTGCCAGCAGTGATTACTCTGGAAACACCATATATTTT.

This sequence joins TRBV5-1 and TRBJ2-5; D is possibly TRBD2 (6 bases). CDR3 length: 14 amino acids. Germline-derived CDR1 and CDR2 are SGHRS and YFSETQ. V gave up 1 base and J gave up 5 bases, with 12 bases separating them. CDR3 loop: CASSLFGGSETQYF. CDR3 in DNA: TGCGCCAGCAGCTTGTTCGGGGGATCGGAGACCCAGTACTTC.

CDR3 protein: CASSLSMQGVTEAFF. Here the CDR3 DNA reads TGTGCCAGCAGTTTATCGATGCAGGGGGTAACTGAAGCTTTCTTT. The rearrangement joins TRBV27 to TRBJ1-1, with TRBD1 matching over 7 bases. The V gene's germline CDR1 is MNHEY and CDR2 SMNVEV (reference sequence). The CDR3 contains 15 residues. With 0 bases clipped from V and 5 bases from J, the junction kept 6 bases outside the gene matches.

The chain recombines TRBV30 with TRBJ2-7; 7 bases align to TRBD1. Germline V gene data show CDR1 as GTSNPN and CDR2 as SVGIG (reference sequence). After removal of 4 bases from V and 0 bases from J, the junction contained 12 bases not matched to a gene. CDR3 length equals 16 residues. The CDR3 region is CAWKSGQVSLSYEQYF. CDR3 sequence (DNA): TGTGCCTGGAAATCCGGACAGGTCTCTCTCTCCTACGAGCAGTACTTC. Together with reference TRBV30 and TRBJ2-7, the CDR3 gives the full variable domain: SQTIHQWPATLVQPVGSPLSLECTVEGTSNPNLYWYRQAAGRGLQLLFYSVGIGQISSEVPQNLSASRPQDRQFILSSKKLLLSDSGFYLCAWKSGQVSLSYEQYFGPGTRLTVT.

There are a few counts of this clone. The genes are TRBV4-3 and TRBJ1-4; 12 bases line up with TRBD1. V dropped 0 bases and J dropped 6; count of bases not matched to a gene: 2. This CDR3 is built from 16 residues. The germline V gene encodes CDR1 LGHNA and CDR2 YSLEER. In DNA form, the CDR3 reads TGCGCCAGCAGCCAAGAGGGGACAGGGGGCGATGAAAAACTGTTTTTT. Translated: CASSQEGTGGDEKLFF.

V usage is TRBV21-1 and J usage is TRBJ1-1; the D call of TRBD1 is as the table states it, not checked on the DNA. TRBV21-1 is a documented pseudogene. The CDR3 sequence is 16 residues long. CDR3 nucleotide sequence: TGTGCCAGCACCAACGTTAGGGGGAGTAGGAACACTGAAGCTTTCTTT. This codes for CASTNVRGSRNTEAFF.